Below are 3 T cell receptor beta chains sequenced from a single sample in a study of OX40 agonist ivuxolimab in advanced cancers. Assay used: immunoSEQ multiplex PCR; TCRdb lists only in-frame clones, some missing. The sample has about 46,000 clones, about 91% seen once; the top ten hold just under 5%. The source material was CD4+ or CD8+ T cells sorted from blood, sampled in a trial of the OX40 agonist ivuxolimab. The receptors were sampled from an adult with an advanced solid tumor such as melanoma, head and neck, liver or kidney cancer.

This sequence joins TRBV25-1 and TRBJ2-7, with TRBD2 as a possible D gene (6 bases). The CDR3 sequence is 13 residues long. Germline V gene sequence: CDR1 MGHDK, CDR2 SYGVNS. The V end was cut by 4 bases, the J end by 3 bases, with 10 bases between. CDR3 nucleotides: TGTGCCAGCAGTGGAGCCGGGAGCTACGAGCAGTACTTC. This sequence encodes CASSGAGSYEQYF.

The chain combines TRBV19 with TRBJ1-5; D possibly corresponds to TRBD1 (5 bases). Trimming removed 5 bases at V and 4 bases at J, with 18 bases between. CDR1 is LNHDA, CDR2 SQIVND, per germline (reference sequence). This CDR3 contains 16 residues. The CDR3 here is CASSLFYRGQNQPQHF. In nucleotides, the CDR3 is TGTGCCAGTAGTCTATTTTACCGGGGCCAGAATCAGCCCCAGCATTTT.

This chain joins TRBV11-2 and TRBJ1-6; the match to TRBD1 covers 7 bases. CDR1 and CDR2 (germline): SGHAT, FQNNGV. The CDR3 runs 18 residues. J was trimmed by 5 bases and V by 1 base; bases with no gene match: 11. The CDR3: CASSLVGGGNIHNSPLHF. The CDR3 region has the DNA TGTGCCAGCAGCTTAGTTGGAGGGGGCAATATCCATAATTCACCCCTCCACTTT. Based on the CDR3 plus reference TRBV11-2 and TRBJ1-6, the full variable domain is EAGVAQSPRYKIIEKRQSVAFWCNPISGHATLYWYQQILGQGPKLLIQFQNNGVVDDSQLPKDRFSAERLKGVDSTLKIQPAKLEDSAVYLCASSLVGGGNIHNSPLHFGNGTRLTVT.